A selection of T cell receptor beta chains follows, all from one sample in a study of shared clonotypes between healthy human individuals. Method: immunoSEQ multiplex PCR; TCRdb's copy keeps in-frame clones and lacks some. The data contain fewer than 3 million clones, around 93% of them singletons. Sequences were obtained from naive CD4+ T cells from PBMCs. The receptors originated from a man between 18 and 35 years old in good health. Some clones in this sample may be carry-over from other donors' samples. Both conserved end residues are part of each CDR3. The order of the fields is J gene, clone size, V gene, D gene, CDR3 protein, CDR3 DNA. D genes are given only for firm matches. For some rows the clone size is stated as once, few or many, or as a class when expanded; others skip it.

>TRBJ2-2|-|TRBV6-1|-
CASSGGDAGNTGELFF
TGTGCCAGCAGTGGGGGAGATGCCGGCAACACCGGGGAGCTGTTTTTT
>TRBJ2-1|once|TRBV19|-
CASSIGYSDNEQFF
TGTGCCAGTAGTATCGGCTATTCCGACAATGAGCAGTTCTTC
>TRBJ2-6|-|TRBV4-2|-
CASSQSKGGANVLTF
TGTGCCAGCAGCCAATCAAAAGGAGGGGCCAACGTCCTGACTTTC
>TRBJ1-3|-|TRBV28|-
CASSLPSGNTIYF
TGTGCCAGCAGTTTACCCTCTGGAAACACCATATATTTT
>TRBJ1-1|-|TRBV9|-
CASSVEVGQREAFF
TGTGCCAGCAGCGTAGAGGTGGGGCAGCGCGAAGCTTTCTTT
>TRBJ1-5|-|TRBV30|TRBD1
CAWSGQGGNQPQHF
TGTGCCTGGAGCGGCCAGGGGGGCAATCAGCCCCAGCATTTT
>TRBJ2-3|-|TRBV5-1|TRBD2
CASSPGTSVTDTQYF
TGCGCCAGCAGCCCCGGGACTAGCGTCACAGATACGCAGTATTTT
>TRBJ2-7|-|TRBV19|TRBD2
CASSTIGLDEQYF
TGTGCCAGTAGTACCATCGGACTAGACGAGCAGTACTTC
>TRBJ2-5|-|TRBV7-2|TRBD2
CASSTFSGIETQYF
TGTGCCAGCAGCACTTTTAGCGGGATTGAGACCCAGTACTTC
>TRBJ1-1|once|TRBV18|-
CASSPGTGNTEAFF
TGTGCCAGCTCACCAGGAACAGGGAACACTGAAGCTTTCTTT
>TRBJ1-5|-|TRBV19|-
CASTDIPRVGNQPQHF
TGTGCCAGTACCGACATACCAAGGGTAGGCAATCAGCCCCAGCATTTT
>TRBJ2-7|-|TRBV10-3|-
CAISGAGYAYEQYF
TGTGCCATCAGCGGGGCGGGATACGCCTACGAGCAGTACTTC
>TRBJ1-4|-|TRBV5-1|-
CASSLVPGFNEKLFF
TGCGCCAGCAGCTTGGTTCCAGGCTTTAATGAAAAACTGTTTTTT
>TRBJ1-1|once|TRBV6-1|-
CASSERRGTEAFF
TGTGCCAGCAGTGAAAGGCGTGGGACTGAAGCTTTCTTT
>TRBJ1-4|-|TRBV28|-
CASTEGGTNEKLFF
TGTGCCAGCACCGAGGGGGGGACTAATGAAAAACTGTTTTTT
>TRBJ1-2|-|TRBV9|-
CASSVGQGNYGYTF
TGTGCCAGCAGCGTAGGCCAGGGGAACTATGGCTACACCTTC
>TRBJ1-1|-|TRBV15|TRBD1
CATSPGTGGAGRSNTEAFF
TGTGCCACCAGCCCCGGGACAGGGGGCGCAGGTCGGTCGAACACTGAAGCTTTCTTT
>TRBJ1-4|-|TRBV9|-
CASSVEENEKLFF
TGTGCCAGCAGCGTAGAAGAAAATGAAAAACTGTTTTTT
>TRBJ2-2|-|TRBV4-3|TRBD1
CASSQDKWRQGQASYFTGELFF
TGCGCCAGCAGCCAAGATAAATGGAGACAGGGTCAGGCCTCATACTTTACCGGGGAGCTGTTTTTT
>TRBJ2-5|-|TRBV6-1|TRBD2
CASSSGTSGGETQYF
TGTGCCAGCAGCTCCGGGACTAGCGGGGGAGAGACCCAGTACTTC
>TRBJ1-1|few|TRBV30|-
CAWSGGRINTEAFF
TGTGCCTGGAGTGGGGGACGGATAAACACTGAAGCTTTCTTT
>TRBJ2-7|-|TRBV11-2|TRBD2
CASSLGLAPTYEQYF
TGTGCCAGCAGTCTCGGACTAGCGCCAACCTACGAGCAGTACTTC
>TRBJ2-7|-|TRBV5-1|TRBD2
CASSNTGLANYEQYF
TGCGCCAGCAGCAACACGGGACTAGCGAATTACGAGCAGTACTTC
>TRBJ2-7|-|TRBV6-1|-
CASSGGYRTYEQYF
TGTGCCAGCAGTGGGGGGTATCGGACCTACGAGCAGTACTTC
>TRBJ2-1|-|TRBV14|-
CASSQDIFGASDNEQFF
TGTGCCAGCAGCCAAGATATTTTTGGAGCTAGCGATAATGAGCAGTTCTTC
>TRBJ2-7|once|TRBV7-9|TRBD2
CASSRDPGRGSSYEQYF
TGTGCCAGCAGCCGGGACCCGGGCCGCGGGAGTAGCTACGAGCAGTACTTC
>TRBJ1-1|-|TRBV5-1|TRBD1
CASSSPGQEPLNTEAFF
TGCGCCAGCAGCTCACCTGGACAGGAGCCCCTGAACACTGAAGCTTTCTTT
>TRBJ2-3|-|TRBV7-2|-
CASSPLRYTDTQYF
TGTGCCAGCAGCCCCCTACGGTACACAGATACGCAGTATTTT
>TRBJ2-3|once|TRBV11-2|-
CASSRTASTDTQYF
TGTGCCAGCAGCCGGACAGCTAGCACAGATACGCAGTATTTT
>TRBJ2-5|once|TRBV5-1|TRBD1
CASSVGQGVQETQYF
TGCGCCAGCAGCGTGGGACAGGGGGTCCAAGAGACCCAGTACTTC
>TRBJ1-5|-|TRBV5-8|-
CAHSDKSRNQPQHF
TGTGCCCACTCGGACAAATCGCGCAATCAGCCCCAGCATTTT
>TRBJ2-3|-|TRBV25-1|TRBD1
CASSEWDRVTQYF
TGTGCCAGCAGTGAATGGGACAGGGTGACGCAGTATTTT
>TRBJ2-2|-|TRBV30|-
CAWSVLGYTGELFF
TGTGCCTGGAGTGTATTGGGATACACCGGGGAGCTGTTTTTT
>TRBJ2-2|-|TRBV6-5|TRBD1
CASERERRGRAELFF
TGTGCCAGCGAGAGGGAGCGCAGGGGGCGCGCGGAGCTGTTTTTT
>TRBJ1-1|-|TRBV11-2|-
CASSLDPRFEAFF
TGTGCCAGCAGCTTAGACCCCCGTTTTGAAGCTTTCTTT
>TRBJ1-1|-|TRBV18|-
CASSPRGIVDTEAFF
TGTGCCAGCTCACCACGAGGGATCGTTGACACTGAAGCTTTCTTT
>TRBJ2-6|-|TRBV19|-
CASSLQSGANVLTF
TGTGCCAGTAGTTTACAGTCTGGGGCCAACGTCCTGACTTTC
>TRBJ2-1|-|TRBV30|-
CAWSKSSYNEQFF
TGTGCCTGGAGTAAGAGCTCCTACAATGAGCAGTTCTTC
>TRBJ2-7|-|TRBV7-9|-
CASSLSAGLEQYF
TGTGCCAGCAGCTTATCTGCCGGCCTCGAGCAGTACTTC
>TRBJ2-3|-|TRBV19|-
CASSPRRQNRGDTQYF
TGTGCCAGTAGTCCCAGACGGCAAAATCGAGGAGATACGCAGTATTTT
>TRBJ2-7|-|TRBV5-4|-
CASSLDQGLTYEQYF
TGTGCCAGCAGCTTGGATCAGGGGTTAACCTACGAGCAGTACTTC
>TRBJ2-3|-|TRBV6-6|-
CASSSRGDTQYF
TGTGCCAGCAGTTCCAGGGGAGATACGCAGTATTTT
>TRBJ1-4|-|TRBV28|TRBD1
CASTRTGKLATNEKLFF
TGTGCCAGCACCCGGACAGGGAAGCTTGCAACTAATGAAAAACTGTTTTTT
>TRBJ1-1|once|TRBV11-2|-
CASSPPPGLGTFF
TGTGCCAGCAGTCCCCCCCCGGGGTTAGGAACTTTCTTT
>TRBJ2-7|-|TRBV18|TRBD2
CASSLTAGLVSYEQYF
TGTGCCAGCTCATTAACGGCCGGACTAGTTTCCTACGAGCAGTACTTC
>TRBJ1-2|-|TRBV7-3|-
CASSFGIGDGYTF
TGTGCCAGCAGCTTCGGTATAGGCGATGGCTACACCTTC
>TRBJ2-6|-|TRBV25-1|TRBD2
CASQRGNSGANVLTF
TGTGCCAGCCAGCGGGGGAACTCTGGGGCCAACGTCCTGACTTTC
>TRBJ2-3|once|TRBV7-3|-
CASSLVRDTQYF
TGTGCCAGCAGCTTGGTCCGAGATACGCAGTATTTT
>TRBJ2-7|-|TRBV28|-
CASSFGTVGDFYF
TGTGCCAGCAGTTTTGGGACTGTGGGCGACTTCTACTTC